This section outlines one TCR beta chain sequence together with its context. The antigen is not known. This sample was taken from a study of naive and memory T cell subsets. General study findings and limits: Naive repertoires, especially CD8, held a few larger clonotypes, possibly memory cells re-expressing CD45RA. Expression changes during T cell differentiation may affect RNA-based TCR counts.

From the second PCR step, alpha and beta chains were amplified apart. CD4 T cells were positively selected, then CD8 T cells from the CD4-negative fraction. CDR3 length equals 17 residues. Two oligonucleotides, mixed equimolar, formed the beta constant-region primer covering TRBC1 and TRBC2. Ligated cDNA was amplified by four rounds of PCR with nested alpha and beta constant-region primers and SP2. Using its own MiXCR run on the UMI-ligation and nested PCR reads, TCRdb lists one record per CDR3 protein. This sample yields some 110,000 distinct CDR3 sequences, of which around 15% are seen a single time; around 2.8% belongs to the top ten.

The source of this sequence is a human donor in good health. The rearrangement uses TRBV21-1 and TRBJ2-4; the table calls TRBD2, which could not be checked here. TRBV21-1 is a known pseudogene. The sample was naive CD8+ T cells from blood. This chain's CDR3 is CASSKEEAPGAKNIQYF. CDR3 coding DNA: TGTGCCAGCAGCAAAGAGGAGGCCCCAGGGGCCAAAAACATTCAGTACTTC.